Given below is one T cell receptor beta chain in context. The target antigen is unknown. V lost 4 bases to trimming and J lost 6 bases; unmatched junction nucleotides: 11. CDR3 length: 15 amino acids. Germline V gene sequence: CDR1 SGHDN, CDR2 FVKESK. The data derive from a study of shared clonotypes between healthy human individuals. Naive CD8 cells comprised CD45RO-negative, CCR7-positively selected cells, excluding terminally differentiated effector memory CD45RA+ cells. Deep-level assay runs were performed. Data came from immunoSEQ multiplex PCR; TCRdb stores just in-frame clones and leaves some out. Among millions of clones, 93% were seen once, and the ten largest hold under 2%. Study-level points and caveats: Clonotype sharing among donors was expected to depend on sequencing depth.

The chain combines TRBV14 with TRBJ1-2, with 7 nucleotides matching TRBD1. What was sequenced was naive CD8+ T cells from PBMCs. The sequence was collected from a man between 18 and 35 years old in good health. Some clones in this sample may be carry-over from other donors' samples. CDR3 in DNA: TGTGCCAGCAGCCTCCGAGCCGACAGGGAAGATGGCTACACCTTC. It yields the protein CASSLRADREDGYTF.